The next 23 T cell receptor beta chains were all read from a single sample in a study of shared clonotypes between healthy human individuals. This table comes from immunoSEQ multiplex PCR, and its TCRdb copy is limited to in-frame clones, with some not included. The table records about 750,000 clones, 85% to 95% of them present only once. It was CD45RO-negative cells, positively selected for CCR7, that made up naive CD8 cells, with terminally differentiated effector memory CD45RA+ cells excluded. Sequences were obtained from naive CD8+ T cells sorted from blood. The receptors derive from a man younger than 40 in good health.

V gene TRBV6-6 combines with J gene TRBJ1-1; D call uncertain. CDR3 length: 12 residues. V was clipped by 5 bases and J by 6 bases, with 10 bases between them. CDR1 is MNHNY and CDR2 is SVGAGI in the germline V gene (reference sequence). The CDR3 region is CASSDPQAEAFF. Written as DNA, the CDR3 is TGTGCCAGCAGTGACCCCCAGGCTGAAGCTTTCTTT.

The chain employs TRBV6-1 and TRBJ2-1, with 8 bases fitting TRBD2. This CDR3 contains 15 residues. Germline trimming cut 9 bases from V and 0 bases from J; bases unmatched to any gene: 7. Germline V gene sequence: CDR1 MNHNS, CDR2 SASEGT. The CDR3: CASQREFSSYNEQFF. The CDR3 bases are TGTGCCAGTCAGCGGGAGTTTAGCTCCTACAATGAGCAGTTCTTC.

The chain is built from TRBV7-8 and TRBJ2-7; 8 nucleotides line up with TRBD2. Germline V lookup: CDR1 SGHVS, CDR2 FQNEAQ. CDR3 length: 15 amino acids. With V trimmed by 3 bases and J by 1 base, 5 bases remained unmatched. The CDR3 reads CASSLMASGSYEQYF. The CDR3 bases are TGTGCCAGCAGCTTGATGGCTAGCGGGTCCTACGAGCAGTACTTC.

The genes are TRBV11-2 and TRBJ2-7; the D is unclear. This CDR3 comprises 19 residues. V lost 6 bases, J lost 0 bases, and 27 bases lay in between. CDR1 is SGHAT and CDR2 is FQNNGV in the germline V gene. As DNA, the CDR3 is TGTGCCAGCAGATTCGGATCGTCCCTATCCTTATCTAGCTCCTACGAGCAGTACTTC. Translating it yields CASRFGSSLSLSSSYEQYF.

The chain has TRBV7-9 and TRBJ2-1; D gene unclear. Trimming shortened V by 3 bases and J by 5 bases, and 14 bases separated the two germline ends. Germline CDR1 SEHNR, CDR2 FQNEAQ (reference sequence). The CDR3 consists of 15 residues. CDR3 DNA: TGTGCCAGCAGCTTTATTAACCCTGGGGACAATGAGCAGTTCTTC. Protein product: CASSFINPGDNEQFF.

The chain carries TRBV10-3 and TRBJ2-7; TRBD2 aligns across 9 bases. Germline loops: CDR1 ENHRY, CDR2 SYGVKD. The CDR3 runs 18 residues. V trimming: 0 bases; J trimming: 0 bases; junction bases outside the gene matches: 9. The CDR3 loop reads CAISESIASGESSYEQYF. The DNA for the CDR3 is TGTGCCATCAGTGAGTCGATTGCTAGCGGGGAGAGCTCCTACGAGCAGTACTTC.

V and J are TRBV7-9 and TRBJ2-2; either TRBD1 or TRBD2 may supply D (5 bases each). V gave up 1 base and J gave up 6 bases, with 15 bases separating them. CDR3 length: 16 amino acids. Germline assignment: CDR1 SEHNR and CDR2 FQNEAQ (reference sequence). CDR3 coding DNA: TGTGCCAGCAGCTTAGGATCGGCAGGGCGGGCCGGGGAGCTGTTTTTT. Its protein is CASSLGSAGRAGELFF.

The V and J genes are TRBV7-3 and TRBJ2-1; D may be TRBD2 (6 bases). The CDR3 extends over 16 amino acids. V lost 2 bases and J lost 6, with 17 bases in between. From germline, CDR1 is SGHTA and CDR2 FQGTGA. CDR3 amino acids: CASSLFRSGAGNEQFF. CDR3 sequence (DNA): TGTGCCAGCAGCTTATTTCGGTCGGGAGCAGGCAATGAGCAGTTCTTC. The full variable domain, in which reference TRBV7-3 and TRBJ2-1 provide the parts outside the CDR3, is GAGVSQTPSNKVTEKGKYVELRCDPISGHTALYWYRQSLGQGPEFLIYFQGTGAADDSGLPNDRFFAVRPEGSVSTLKIQRTERGDSAVYLCASSLFRSGAGNEQFFGPGTRLTVL.

The chain has TRBV12-2 and TRBJ2-1; the table's D call, TRBD1, was not checked against the DNA. TRBV12-2 is classified as a pseudogene. This CDR3 has 16 amino acids. CDR3 loop: CASRLASGISYNEQFF. The CDR3 DNA is TGTGCAAGTCGCTTAGCCTCAGGCATCTCCTACAATGAGCAGTTCTTC.

The J gene is TRBJ1-3, the V gene TRBV5-6, with 9 bases fitting TRBD1. Germline V lookup: CDR1 SGHDT, CDR2 YYEEEE. J was trimmed by 2 bases and V by 3 bases; bases with no gene match: 15. The CDR3 loop spans 19 amino acids. CDR3 protein: CASSSRDRASFVAGNTIYF. The CDR3 nucleotides are TGTGCCAGCAGCTCCCGGGACAGGGCTTCTTTTGTCGCTGGAAACACCATATATTTT.

The gene calls are TRBV11-2 and TRBJ1-1; D gene unclear. The ends were cut back, 3 bases at V and 10 bases at J, with 12 bases in the middle. The CDR3 covers 12 residues. Per germline, CDR1 SGHAT and CDR2 FQNNGV. The CDR3 DNA sequence: TGTGCCAGCAGCTTGGATGTCTGGGGAGCTTTCTTT. Its translation is CASSLDVWGAFF. Full variable domain (missing parts from reference TRBV11-2 and TRBJ1-1): EAGVAQSPRYKIIEKRQSVAFWCNPISGHATLYWYQQILGQGPKLLIQFQNNGVVDDSQLPKDRFSAERLKGVDSTLKIQPAKLEDSAVYLCASSLDVWGAFFGQGTRLTVV.

The chain employs TRBV7-9 and TRBJ2-1; 9 bases map to TRBD2. With 3 bases clipped from V and 9 bases from J, the junction kept 6 bases outside the gene matches. Germline V gives CDR1 SEHNR, CDR2 FQNEAQ (reference sequence). The CDR3 is 14 amino acids. CDR3 region: CASSFRAGGFEQFF. CDR3 nucleotides: TGTGCCAGCAGCTTTCGAGCGGGAGGCTTTGAGCAGTTCTTC.

This clone showed up just once. V gene TRBV27 combines with J gene TRBJ2-2; 8 nucleotides align to TRBD1. The CDR3 has 16 residues. CDR1 is MNHEY, CDR2 SMNVEV, per germline (reference sequence). V was pared by 6 bases and J by 1 base, with 7 bases of the junction left unmatched. CDR3: CASRPPGTGNTGELFF. The DNA of the CDR3 is TGTGCCAGCAGGCCGCCCGGGACAGGGAACACCGGGGAGCTGTTTTTT.

This sequence joins TRBV28 and TRBJ2-1; no clear D. Trimming removed 5 bases from V and 6 bases from J, with 14 bases in between. The CDR3 length is 14 residues. Germline V CDR1 and CDR2: MDHEN, SYDVKM. The chain's CDR3 is CASSNSENLNEQFF. CDR3 DNA: TGTGCCAGCAGTAACTCGGAAAATCTCAATGAGCAGTTCTTC.

V is TRBV7-9 and J is TRBJ2-7; 10 nucleotides line up with TRBD2. CDR3 size: 15 residues. The ends lost 1 base at V and 4 bases at J; junction bases unmatched: 4. Germline assignment: CDR1 SEHNR and CDR2 FQNEAQ (reference sequence). The CDR3 DNA reads as TGTGCCAGCAGCTTAGTAACTAGCGGGAAGTACGAGCAGTACTTC. Residues: CASSLVTSGKYEQYF. Drawing the rest from reference TRBV7-9 and TRBJ2-7, the complete variable domain is DTGVSQNPRHKITKRGQNVTFRCDPISEHNRLYWYRQTLGQGPEFLTYFQNEAQLEKSRLLSDRFSAERPKGSFSTLEIQRTEQGDSAMYLCASSLVTSGKYEQYFGPGTRLTVT.

This sequence joins TRBV28 and TRBJ2-7; perhaps TRBD1 as D (5 bases). Germline values: CDR1 MDHEN, CDR2 SYDVKM. This CDR3 spans 18 amino acids. The V end was cut by 5 bases, the J end by 2 bases, with 25 bases between. The CDR3 sequence is CASSRPDTFLTSTYEQYF. The DNA for the CDR3 is TGTGCCAGCAGTCGCCCGGACACGTTCCTTACGTCGACCTACGAGCAGTACTTC.

On this clone itself: One end of the junction does not line up with germline, which may come from a read error. V gene TRBV30 combines with J gene TRBJ2-7; 8 nucleotides line up with TRBD1. The CDR3 loop spans 15 amino acids. Germline-derived CDR1 and CDR2 are GTSNPN and SVGIG (reference sequence). CDR3 protein: CAWTLQGAPSYGQYF. CDR3 DNA sequence: TGTGCCTGGACCCTCCAGGGGGCCCCTTCCTACGGGCAGTACTTC.

The V gene is TRBV7-6, the J gene TRBJ2-3; D gene ambiguous. V gave up 5 bases and J gave up 1 base, with 10 bases separating them. Per germline, CDR1 SGHVS and CDR2 FNYEAQ. CDR3 length equals 14 residues. DNA for the CDR3: TGTGCCAGCAGCCCCCCGGCTGGCACAGATACGCAGTATTTT. Its protein is CASSPPAGTDTQYF.

V usage is TRBV21-1 and J usage is TRBJ2-7; the table's D call TRBD1 went unverified against the DNA. TRBV21-1 is deemed a pseudogene. The CDR3 has 13 residues. CDR3 sequence reads: CASSTDRDYEQYF. The DNA for the CDR3 is TGTGCCAGCAGCACGGACAGGGATTACGAGCAGTACTTC.

This clone was picked up one time. The rearrangement uses TRBV5-1 and TRBJ2-4; D not resolved. There are 17 residues in the CDR3. V was trimmed by 0 bases and J by 0 bases, leaving 13 bases between them. Germline V lookup: CDR1 SGHRS, CDR2 YFSETQ. The CDR3 DNA follows: TGCGCCAGCAGCTTGGCCGGTTCGTCTGAAGCCAAAAACATTCAGTACTTC. This translates into CASSLAGSSEAKNIQYF.

The chain has TRBV27 and TRBJ1-1; no clear D gene. CDR1 and CDR2 from the germline V gene are MNHEY and SMNVEV (reference sequence). The CDR3 is 15 residues long. V lost 5 bases, J lost 0 bases, and 13 bases lay in between. CDR3 sequence: CASSPRRQLNTEAFF. DNA of the CDR3: TGTGCCAGCAGTCCCCGGCGCCAATTGAACACTGAAGCTTTCTTT.

This rearrangement joins TRBV7-6 to TRBJ2-7; TRBD2 matches at 11 bases. The V gene's germline CDR1 is SGHVS and CDR2 FNYEAQ. The J segment lost 2 bases and the V segment lost 5 bases, leaving 5 bases of the junction unmatched. The CDR3 contains 15 residues. CDR3 protein: CASSPTSGVPYEQYF. As DNA, the CDR3 is TGTGCCAGCAGCCCGACTAGCGGGGTCCCCTACGAGCAGTACTTC.

The rearrangement links TRBV2 to TRBJ1-5, with a weak D call TRBD1 (5 bases). With 1 base removed from V and 5 bases from J, the gap between germline ends came to 9 bases. Germline V gene sequence: CDR1 SNHLY, CDR2 FYNNEI. The CDR3 length is 14 residues. CDR3 in DNA: TGTGCCAGCAGTGAAGGAGGGGACCATCAGCCCCAGCATTTT. Amino acid sequence: CASSEGGDHQPQHF.